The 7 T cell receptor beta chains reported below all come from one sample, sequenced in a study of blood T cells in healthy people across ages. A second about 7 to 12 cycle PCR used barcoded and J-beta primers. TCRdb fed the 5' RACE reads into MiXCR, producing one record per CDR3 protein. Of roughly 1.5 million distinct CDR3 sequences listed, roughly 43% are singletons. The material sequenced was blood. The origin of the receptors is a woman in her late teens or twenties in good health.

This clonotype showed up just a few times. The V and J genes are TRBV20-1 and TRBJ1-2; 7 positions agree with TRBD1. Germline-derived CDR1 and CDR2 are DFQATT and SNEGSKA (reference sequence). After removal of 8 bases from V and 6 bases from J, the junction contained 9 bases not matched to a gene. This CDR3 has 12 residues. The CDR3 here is CSLTGRNDGYTF. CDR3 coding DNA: TGCAGTTTGACAGGGAGAAACGATGGCTACACCTTC.

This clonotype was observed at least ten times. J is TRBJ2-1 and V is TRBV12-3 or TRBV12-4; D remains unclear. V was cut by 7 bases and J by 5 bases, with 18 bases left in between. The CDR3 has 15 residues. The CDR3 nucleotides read TGTGCCAGCACCCCCCGTGGTGGCGTTCACAATGAGCAGTTCTTC. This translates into CASTPRGGVHNEQFF.

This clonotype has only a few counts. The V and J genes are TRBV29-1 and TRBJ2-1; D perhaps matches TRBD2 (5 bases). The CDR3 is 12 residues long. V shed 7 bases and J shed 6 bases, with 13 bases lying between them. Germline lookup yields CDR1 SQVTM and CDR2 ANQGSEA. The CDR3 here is CSAMRVTNEQFF. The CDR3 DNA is TGCAGCGCAATGAGGGTCACCAATGAGCAGTTCTTC.

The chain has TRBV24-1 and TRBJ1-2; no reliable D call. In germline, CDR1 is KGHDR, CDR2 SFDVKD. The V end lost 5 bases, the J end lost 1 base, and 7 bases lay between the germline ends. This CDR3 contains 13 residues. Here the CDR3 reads CATSAMDNYGYTF. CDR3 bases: TGTGCCACCAGTGCAATGGATAACTATGGCTACACCTTC.

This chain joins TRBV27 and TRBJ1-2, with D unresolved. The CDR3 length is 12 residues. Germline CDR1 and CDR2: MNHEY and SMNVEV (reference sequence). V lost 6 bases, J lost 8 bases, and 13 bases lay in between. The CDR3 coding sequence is TGTGCCAGCAGGAACACCCTATCCGGCTACACCTTC. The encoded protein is CASRNTLSGYTF.

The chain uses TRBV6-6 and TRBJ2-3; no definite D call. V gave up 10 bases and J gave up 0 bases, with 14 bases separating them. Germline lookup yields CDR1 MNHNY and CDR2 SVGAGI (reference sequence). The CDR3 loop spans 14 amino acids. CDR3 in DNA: TGTGCCACTTCTAGGAACCCTAGCACAGATACGCAGTATTTT. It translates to CATSRNPSTDTQYF.

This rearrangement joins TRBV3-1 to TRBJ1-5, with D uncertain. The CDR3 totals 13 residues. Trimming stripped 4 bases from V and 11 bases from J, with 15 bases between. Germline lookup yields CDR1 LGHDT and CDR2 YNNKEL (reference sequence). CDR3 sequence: CASSRLGGLAQHF. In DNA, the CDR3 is TGTGCCAGCAGCCGCCTGGGAGGGCTAGCCCAGCATTTT.